Following are 26 T cell receptor beta chains from one sample sequenced in a study of T-cell reconstitution after alpha-beta-depleted transplantation in children. This sample's TCRbeta library carried unique molecular identifier barcodes. MiXCR, run by TCRdb on the PCR reads, gives a single entry per CDR3 protein. The repertoire has almost 250,000 distinct CDR3 sequences, roughly 25% of them found once; the top ten carry 2.6%. The sample in question was PBMCs, obtained before TCRalphabeta/CD19-depleted stem cell transplant. The receptors come from a girl aged 2-9 years with Fanconi anemia, due to receive a stem cell transplant.

The chain couples TRBV20-1 to TRBJ2-7; 7 nucleotides agree with TRBD1. CDR3 size: 12 residues. Germline V gene data show CDR1 as DFQATT and CDR2 as SNEGSKA (reference sequence). V was pared by 6 bases and J by 2 bases, with 4 bases of the junction left unmatched. The CDR3 loop reads CSAWGQTYEQYF. CDR3 nucleotides: TGCAGTGCGTGGGGACAGACCTACGAGCAGTACTTC.

This clonotype was observed a few times. The rearrangement links TRBV7-2 to TRBJ2-3, with 14 bases identical to TRBD2. CDR1 is SGHTA, CDR2 FQGNSA, per germline. V shed 4 bases and J 5 bases; nucleotides not matched to a gene: 8. This CDR3 is built from 17 residues. CDR3 bases: TGTGCCAGCAGCTACCGGGGGACTAGCGGGAGATTAGATACGCAGTATTTT. It specifies CASSYRGTSGRLDTQYF.

This clonotype was counted at least ten times. The genes are TRBV28 and TRBJ2-7; D gene uncertain. CDR1 is MDHEN and CDR2 is SYDVKM in the germline V gene. The CDR3 extends over 18 amino acids. The V end was cut by 2 bases, the J end by 1 base, with 21 bases between. CDR3 sequence (DNA): TGTGCCAGCAGTTTAATCGGTGTTGTAGGCGGTCTGTCCTACGAGCAGTACTTC. The encoded protein is CASSLIGVVGGLSYEQYF.

Many counts were recorded for this clonotype. V and J are TRBV29-1 and TRBJ2-5; a possible D gene is TRBD1 (6 bases). V lost 7 bases and J lost 0, with 15 bases in between. The CDR3 spans 14 residues. Germline CDR1 SQVTM, CDR2 ANQGSEA. The CDR3 DNA follows: TGCAGCGCCCAAGATACAGGGTACCAAGAGACCCAGTACTTC. Its protein product is CSAQDTGYQETQYF.

This clonotype turned up a few times. The chain is built from TRBV29-1 and TRBJ2-3; 7 positions match TRBD2. The CDR3 is 16 amino acids. J lost 0 bases, V lost 4 bases, and 10 bases had no gene match. From germline, CDR1 is SQVTM and CDR2 ANQGSEA. CDR3 nucleotide sequence: TGCAGCGTTGCGGGGACTAAGGGGCAGAGCACAGATACGCAGTATTTT. Residues: CSVAGTKGQSTDTQYF.

V and J are TRBV29-1 and TRBJ2-3, with D tentatively TRBD1 or TRBD2 (6 bases each). V was pared by 3 bases and J by 0 bases, with 10 bases between. The CDR3 length is 14 residues. Germline-derived CDR1 and CDR2 are SQVTM and ANQGSEA. In nucleotides, the CDR3 is TGCAGCGTTGACCGGGGGCCTAGCACAGATACGCAGTATTTT. Protein sequence: CSVDRGPSTDTQYF.

This clonotype was observed many times. The chain joins TRBV6-2 or TRBV6-3 to TRBJ2-3, with 7 nucleotides matching TRBD1. The V gene's germline CDR1 is MNHEY and CDR2 SVGEGT. V was pared by 4 bases and J by 6 bases, with 13 bases of the junction left unmatched. The CDR3 covers 16 residues. The chain's CDR3 is CASSSRDREVKDTQYF. The CDR3 bases are TGTGCCAGCAGTTCGAGAGACAGGGAAGTGAAGGATACGCAGTATTTT.

This clonotype was seen many times. The V call is TRBV6-1, the J call TRBJ2-7, with D possibly being TRBD1 (6 bases). Germline CDR1 reads MNHNS; CDR2 reads SASEGT. This CDR3 has 15 amino acids. V was clipped by 3 bases and J by 1 base, with 13 bases between them. CDR3 coding DNA: TGTGCCAGCAGTGATTCCGACAGGCTTTCCTACGAGCAGTACTTC. Translating gives CASSDSDRLSYEQYF.

This clonotype occurred many times. The chain employs TRBV12-3 or TRBV12-4 and TRBJ2-7; 8 bases line up with TRBD2. J was trimmed by 3 bases and V by 6 bases; bases with no gene match: 16. The length of the CDR3 is 17 residues. In DNA, the CDR3 is TGTGCCAGCAGCGGGGACACCATAAGCGGGAGTATCTACGAGCAGTACTTC. As protein: CASSGDTISGSIYEQYF.

The sample holds many counts of this clonotype. V gene TRBV27 combines with J gene TRBJ1-2; D unclear. The V gene lost 5 bases and the J gene lost 6 bases, with 13 bases spanning the gap. Germline lookup yields CDR1 MNHEY and CDR2 SMNVEV (reference sequence). This CDR3 region has 13 residues. CDR3 coding DNA: TGTGCCAGCAGTCTTCTCGGTAGCCATGGCTACACCTTC. Encoded protein: CASSLLGSHGYTF.

This clonotype was counted ten times or more. One end of the junction does not line up with germline, which may come from a read error. V and J are TRBV5-1 and TRBJ2-5; a weak D match, TRBD1 (5 bases). The CDR3 has 13 amino acids. CDR1 is SGHRS and CDR2 is YFSETQ in the germline V gene. CDR3 in amino acids: CASSLVGVETQYF. The CDR3 nucleotides read TGTGCCAGCAGCTTGGTAGGGGTCGAGACCCAGTACTTC.

This clonotype occurred many times. This rearrangement joins TRBV29-1 to TRBJ1-2; D remains ambiguous. Germline V CDR1 and CDR2: SQVTM, ANQGSEA. V was pared by 4 bases and J by 6 bases, with 18 bases between. This CDR3 contains 14 residues. The CDR3 loop reads CSVVNRRIYDGYTF. The CDR3 DNA reads as TGCAGCGTTGTTAATAGGCGGATCTACGATGGCTACACCTTC.

The chain joins TRBV20-1 to TRBJ1-1; D possibly corresponds to TRBD1 (6 bases). The ends were cut back, 5 bases at V and 9 bases at J, with 10 bases in the middle. Germline V gene data show CDR1 as DFQATT and CDR2 as SNEGSKA (reference sequence). The CDR3 loop spans 10 amino acids. This CDR3 reads CSAQGTKAFF. CDR3 DNA sequence: TGCAGTGCTCAGGGGACCAAAGCTTTCTTT.

This clonotype was seen ten or more times. This rearrangement joins TRBV5-1 to TRBJ1-1, with a tentative D call TRBD1 (5 bases). Trimming removed 1 base at V and 0 bases at J, with 10 bases between. This CDR3 region has 15 residues. The germline CDR1 and CDR2 sequences are SGHRS and YFSETQ. CDR3 DNA: TGCGCCAGCAGCTTGCCAGGGCGGATGAACACTGAAGCTTTCTTT. Translation: CASSLPGRMNTEAFF.

This sequence joins TRBV25-1 and TRBJ1-5; 8 bases are shared with TRBD1. Germline assignment: CDR1 MGHDK and CDR2 SYGVNS. The junction had 5 bases not matched to a gene; V was cut back by 1 base and J by 6 bases. The CDR3 loop spans 15 amino acids. CDR3 sequence (DNA): TGTGCCAGCAGTGAATCCGGACAGGGTAGTCAGCCCCAGCATTTT. It codes for CASSESGQGSQPQHF. Combining the CDR3 with reference TRBV25-1 and TRBJ1-5 gives the whole variable domain EADIYQTPRYLVIGTGKKITLECSQTMGHDKMYWYQQDPGMELHLIHYSYGVNSTEKGDLSSESTVSRIRTEHFPLTLESARPSHTSQYLCASSESGQGSQPQHFGDGTRLSIL.

V gene TRBV20-1 combines with J gene TRBJ2-7, with D perhaps matching TRBD2 (6 bases). The V gene's germline CDR1 is DFQATT and CDR2 SNEGSKA (reference sequence). CDR3 size: 12 residues. Trimming left V 7 bases short and J 1 base short, with 11 bases between. The CDR3 loop is CSVRLGSYEQYF. CDR3 DNA: TGCAGTGTCCGACTAGGATCCTACGAGCAGTACTTC.

The table lists this clonotype with a count of one. This sequence joins TRBV29-1 and TRBJ1-1; D gene uncertain. Between the trimmed V and J ends, which lost 4 bases and 0 bases, there was a span of 9 bases. Per the germline V gene, CDR1 is SQVTM and CDR2 is ANQGSEA. The length of the CDR3 is 13 residues. CDR3 in amino acids: CSVVRRLNTEAFF. The CDR3 DNA follows: TGCAGCGTTGTTCGCAGGCTGAACACTGAAGCTTTCTTT.

This clonotype was found a few times. The V and J genes are TRBV20-1 and TRBJ2-3, with no clear D. Germline V gene data show CDR1 as DFQATT and CDR2 as SNEGSKA (reference sequence). This CDR3 has 14 amino acids. Trimming pared 2 bases from V and 1 base from J, leaving 10 bases between. The CDR3 spells CSARSLVGTDTQYF. The CDR3 DNA is TGCAGTGCTAGAAGCCTAGTGGGCACAGATACGCAGTATTTT.

In its sample, this clonotype was seen once. The chain carries TRBV29-1 and TRBJ2-3, with 7 bases fitting TRBD2. Germline V CDR1 and CDR2: SQVTM, ANQGSEA. The ends lost 4 bases at V and 4 bases at J; junction bases unmatched: 5. This CDR3 contains 13 residues. The CDR3 DNA sequence: TGCAGCGTTGCGGGCGGGAGTTCAGATACGCAGTATTTT. The encoded protein is CSVAGGSSDTQYF.

The gene calls are TRBV27 and TRBJ2-1, with unresolved D. Germline CDR1 MNHEY, CDR2 SMNVEV (reference sequence). The ends were cut back, 8 bases at V and 3 bases at J, with 14 bases in the middle. The CDR3 is made up of 14 amino acids. CDR3 coding DNA: TGTGCCAGCTCCTTAGAGCCTAACTACAATGAGCAGTTCTTC. Translating it yields CASSLEPNYNEQFF.

This clonotype was recorded many times. The chain uses TRBV20-1 and TRBJ2-1, with TRBD2 matching over 10 bases. J lost 1 base, V lost 6 bases, and 12 bases had no gene match. The CDR3 covers 17 residues. Germline V CDR1 and CDR2: DFQATT, SNEGSKA (reference sequence). CDR3 residues: CSASGRAALISYNEQFF. The CDR3 DNA sequence: TGCAGTGCAAGCGGGAGGGCCGCGTTGATATCCTACAATGAGCAGTTCTTC.

This chain connects TRBV2 to TRBJ2-5; 13 nucleotides align to TRBD2. The CDR3 length is 16 residues. V was clipped by 7 bases and J by 3 bases; unmatched bases: 8. Per the germline V gene, CDR1 is SNHLY and CDR2 is FYNNEI. In DNA form, the CDR3 reads TGTGCCAGCATTATGAGACTAGCGGGGGGTAAAGAGACCCAGTACTTC. Its translation: CASIMRLAGGKETQYF.

This clonotype was seen many times. The chain uses TRBV29-1 and TRBJ2-1, with D possibly called TRBD1 or TRBD2 (5 bases each). The CDR3 has 13 amino acids. Trimming stripped 0 bases from V and 7 bases from J, with 10 bases between. From germline, CDR1 is SQVTM and CDR2 ANQGSEA. The CDR3 region is CSVEEGPENEQFF. The CDR3 bases are TGCAGCGTTGAAGAGGGACCTGAGAATGAGCAGTTCTTC.

This clonotype has a count of ten or more. This chain uses TRBV29-1 with TRBJ2-6; 11 bases are shared with TRBD2. The CDR3 sequence is 17 residues long. Germline V lookup: CDR1 SQVTM, CDR2 ANQGSEA. V trimming: 4 bases; J trimming: 2 bases; junction bases outside the gene matches: 7. CDR3 bases: TGCAGCGTTGCGCCTATAGCGGGGGGGCCTGGGGCCAACGTCCTGACTTTC. Protein product: CSVAPIAGGPGANVLTF.

This clonotype was observed once. The chain carries TRBV7-6 and TRBJ1-1, with 9 positions matching TRBD1. The CDR3 spans 15 residues. The V segment lost 5 bases and the J segment 5 bases; nucleotides outside the gene matches: 9. Germline CDR1 reads SGHVS; CDR2 reads FNYEAQ. CDR3 sequence (DNA): TGTGCCAGCAGCGCATTACAGGGGGCCGAAACTGAAGCTTTCTTT. This codes for CASSALQGAETEAFF.

V usage is TRBV11-2 and J usage is TRBJ1-2; TRBD1 is a possible D gene (5 bases). Germline-derived CDR1 and CDR2 are SGHAT and FQNNGV. CDR3 length: 14 residues. Trimming shortened V by 5 bases and J by 4 bases, and 14 bases separated the two germline ends. CDR3 region: CASSPTGTGYGYTF. The CDR3 DNA follows: TGTGCCAGCAGCCCTACAGGTACCGGCTATGGCTACACCTTC.